This T cell receptor (beta chain) stems from a study of blood T cell repertoires in COVID-19. Study in general: Spain, Italy and the United States supplied samples that represented acute and convalescent COVID-19. Sources were T cells, B-cell-depleted T cells, or PBMCs; the material itself was cDNA or gDNA.

The authors' processing: Reference gene primer amplification gave nucleated cell count estimates. Clones were read by immunoSEQ multiplex PCR, and TCRdb kept only the in-frame ones, dropping some. V and J calls and clone size come straight from that table; D and trimming were deduced from the DNA. The sample has nearly 300,000 clones, approximately 88% seen once; the top ten hold 6.9%. CDR3 size: 13 residues. CDR1 and CDR2 (germline): SQVTM, ANQGSEA. V was trimmed by 4 bases and J by 0 bases, leaving 9 bases between them. This receptor was obtained from a woman aged 25 to 39 who had recovered from COVID-19. The sequencing sample was made of peripheral blood. The chain recombines TRBV29-1 with TRBJ1-2, with D maybe TRBD1 (6 bases). The DNA for the CDR3 is TGCAGCGTTGGGGCAGGGGCTAACTATGGCTACACCTTC. This gives the protein CSVGAGANYGYTF. The variable domain in full, with the rest retrieved from reference TRBV29-1 and TRBJ1-2, is SAVISQKPSRDICQRGTSLTIQCQVDSQVTMMFWYRQQPGQSLTLIATANQGSEATYESGFVIDKFPISRPNLTFSTLTVSNMSPEDSSIYLCSVGAGANYGYTFGSGTRLTVV.